These T cell receptor beta chains were read from a single sample in a study of cytotoxic CD8 clonotypes in ibrutinib-treated CLL. Clones were sequenced by immunoSEQ multiplex PCR, and TCRdb holds only the in-frame ones, with some missing. The sample lists 14,000 or so clones, about 55% occurring once. The sample here was PBMCs, taken at a roughly 25-month disease-progression time point, from a patient treated with ibrutinib. These receptors were obtained from a human donor with chronic lymphocytic leukemia. Both conserved end residues are part of each CDR3. The D gene is left open where the match is weak. Where a row states a size, it is once, few, many or the class of an expanded clone; other rows omit it.

>15|TRBJ1-6|.|TRBV2|medium-sized
TGTGCCAGCAGTGAATGGGGGGCACTAAATTCACCCCTCCACTTT
CASSEWGALNSPLHF
>14|TRBJ1-1|.|TRBV5-6|.
TGTGCCAGCAGCTTGGGAGGGGGACACTCTGAAGCTTTCTTT
CASSLGGGHSEAFF
>16|TRBJ2-7|TRBD1|TRBV19|.
TGTGCCAGTAGTGCAAGACAGGGGGACGCCCCCTACGAGCAGTACTTC
CASSARQGDAPYEQYF
>15|TRBJ1-5|.|TRBV5-4|few
TGTGCCAGCAGCCTGGACCCTTTTGGCAATCAGCCCCAGCATTTT
CASSLDPFGNQPQHF
>13|TRBJ2-7|.|TRBV5-5|.
TGTGCCAGCAGCTTCCAGGCCTCCTACGAGCAGTACTTC
CASSFQASYEQYF
>13|TRBJ1-5|.|TRBV15|.
TGTGCCACCGGCCCGGGGGCCAGAGATCCCCAGCATTTT
CATGPGARDPQHF
>12|TRBJ2-5|.|TRBV5-4|.
TGTGCCAGCAGCTTGGACCGGGAGACCCAGTACTTC
CASSLDRETQYF
>14|TRBJ2-5|.|TRBV5-1|.
TGCGCCAGCAGCTTGGGAGGCACTCAAGAGACCCAGTACTTC
CASSLGGTQETQYF
>16|TRBJ1-2|.|TRBV5-1|.
TGCGCCAGCAGCTTGGCTCAGGGGCCGCCTAACTATGGCTACACCTTC
CASSLAQGPPNYGYTF
>14|TRBJ1-4|.|TRBV27|.
TGTGCCAGCAGACCAACAGGGAGGGGTGAAAAACTGTTTTTT
CASRPTGRGEKLFF
>13|TRBJ1-2|TRBD1|TRBV10-2|.
TGCGCCAGTGGGACAGGGTTTAGCTATGGCTACACCTTC
CASGTGFSYGYTF
>16|TRBJ1-2|TRBD1|TRBV15|few
TGTGCCACCAGCAGAGAGGGACAGGTCGGTGGCTATGGCTACACCTTC
CATSREGQVGGYGYTF
>13|TRBJ2-3|.|TRBV11-3|.
TGTGCCAGCAGCTTAAATCCCCTAGATACGCAGTATTTT
CASSLNPLDTQYF
>13|TRBJ1-2|TRBD1|TRBV7-9|.
TGTGCCAGCAGCTTTTCACAGGGGGATGGCTACACCTTC
CASSFSQGDGYTF
>12|TRBJ1-1|TRBD1|TRBV29-1|few
TGCAGCGCGGGACAGGGGAACACTGAAGCTTTCTTT
CSAGQGNTEAFF
>16|TRBJ2-7|.|TRBV18|.
TGTGCCAGCTCAAACGTTCGGCAGGAGACTTCCTACGAGCAGTACTTC
CASSNVRQETSYEQYF
>14|TRBJ1-5|.|TRBV19|.
TGTGCCAGTAGTAGGGAGCGCGGGTCTCAGCCCCAGCATTTT
CASSRERGSQPQHF
>9|TRBJ2-1|.|TRBV7-9|few
TGTGCCACGAGGGATGAGCAGTTCTTC
CATRDEQFF
>12|TRBJ2-7|.|TRBV18|.
TGTGCCAGCTCACCAAACCCCGGTCGGGAGTACTTC
CASSPNPGREYF
>13|TRBJ1-1|TRBD1|TRBV4-2|few
TGTGCCAGCAGGGGACAGATGAACACTGAAGCTTTCTTT
CASRGQMNTEAFF
>11|TRBJ2-7|.|TRBV11-2|few
TGTGCCAGCAGCACCCCCTACGAGCAGTACTTC
CASSTPYEQYF
>15|TRBJ2-7|TRBD1|TRBV4-1|.
TGCGCCAGCAGCCAGCGACAGGGGGTCCTCCTCGAGCAGTACTTC
CASSQRQGVLLEQYF
>15|TRBJ2-2|.|TRBV2|many
TGTGCCAGCAGCAGGGACCGAACGAACACCGGGGAGCTGTTTTTT
CASSRDRTNTGELFF
>14|TRBJ1-2|.|TRBV7-9|.
TGTGCCAGCACCTGGGACGGCCTCCCTTATGGCTACACCTTC
CASTWDGLPYGYTF
>14|TRBJ1-3|TRBD1|TRBV11-3|few
TGTGCCAGCAGCTCCACAGGGGCCTCAAACACCATATATTTT
CASSSTGASNTIYF
>14|TRBJ1-4|TRBD1|TRBV29-1|.
TGCAGCGTTGAAGCTGGGACAGGGGATGAAAAACTGTTTTTT
CSVEAGTGDEKLFF
>15|TRBJ2-5|TRBD2|TRBV11-2|once
TGTGCCAGCAGCCGTCTAGCGGGGCCCCGAGAGACCCAGTACTTC
CASSRLAGPRETQYF
>12|TRBJ2-7|.|TRBV6-6|.
TGTGCCAGCAGTTACGAGGGTTACGAGCAGTACTTC
CASSYEGYEQYF
>18|TRBJ2-7|.|TRBV4-2|once
TGTGCCAGCAGCCAAGTAGGTCCCAATAGGAGGGGGGGCCGCGAGCAGTACTTC
CASSQVGPNRRGGREQYF
>22|TRBJ2-3|TRBD2|TRBV7-6|.
TGTGCCAGCAGCTTAGAACCCCAAGGGACTAGCGGGGGTACCGGCCCGGCCGATACGCAGTATTTT
CASSLEPQGTSGGTGPADTQYF